A selection of T cell receptor beta chains follows, all from one sample in a study of blood T cell repertoires in COVID-19. TCRdb keeps only in-frame clones here, not all; method: immunoSEQ multiplex PCR. Of over 200,000 clones in the sample, approximately 88% were seen once. Sequenced: PBMCs or T cells enriched from blood (not recorded which). These receptor sequences come from a young man with acute COVID-19. The CDR3 runs from the conserved cysteine through the conserved F or W. A D gene is named only where the DNA matches it firmly. Only part of the rows carry a size: once, few, many, or a class if the clone is expanded.

j_call v_call clone_size d_call cdr3_aa cdr3_nt
TRBJ2-1 TRBV7-3 - - CASSSEGWNEQFF TGTGCCAGCAGCTCGGAGGGGTGGAATGAGCAGTTCTTC
TRBJ2-5 TRBV7-8 once - CASSGGDQETQYF TGTGCCAGCAGCGGCGGAGACCAAGAGACCCAGTACTTC
TRBJ1-5 TRBV4-3 once - CASSQDLLARGGQPQHF TGCGCCAGCAGCCAAGATCTTTTAGCCAGGGGAGGGCAGCCCCAGCATTTT
TRBJ2-1 TRBV5-1 - - CASSLDGYNEQFF TGCGCCAGCAGCTTGGACGGTTACAATGAGCAGTTCTTC
TRBJ2-5 TRBV5-1 - - CASSLMTGQRQETQYF TGCGCCAGCAGTCTCATGACAGGCCAAAGACAAGAGACCCAGTACTTC
TRBJ1-4 TRBV19 - - CASSLNGGRRNEKLFF TGTGCCAGCAGTCTTAATGGGGGCAGGAGAAATGAAAAACTGTTTTTT
TRBJ1-1 TRBV20-1 - - CSVTGNTEAFF TGCAGTGTGACAGGGAACACTGAAGCTTTCTTT
TRBJ2-7 TRBV5-4 - TRBD1 CASSLVGQSYEQYF TGTGCCAGCAGCTTGGTGGGACAGTCCTACGAGCAGTACTTC
TRBJ1-3 TRBV11-3 once TRBD1 CASSPGTGQGNTIYF TGTGCCAGCAGCCCAGGGACAGGGCAAGGAAACACCATATATTTT
TRBJ2-2 TRBV5-4 - - CASSFYDGELFF TGTGCCAGCAGCTTCTATGACGGGGAGCTGTTTTTT
TRBJ1-2 TRBV28 - - CASSQGVPPSYGYTF TGTGCCAGCAGTCAAGGGGTCCCGCCCAGCTATGGCTACACCTTC
TRBJ2-7 TRBV13 - - CASSLSLESYEQYF TGTGCCAGCAGCTTGTCGCTAGAGTCCTACGAGCAGTACTTC
TRBJ1-2 TRBV6-2/TRBV6-3 - - CASSYRGLIF TGTGCCAGCAGTTACAGGGGACTTATCTTC
TRBJ1-4 TRBV29-1 - - CSVETAATNEKLFF TGCAGCGTTGAAACCGCAGCAACTAATGAAAAACTGTTTTTT
TRBJ2-3 TRBV27 - TRBD1 CASSLSGQTTDTQYF TGTGCCAGCAGTTTATCGGGACAGACCACAGATACGCAGTATTTT
TRBJ2-1 TRBV5-1 - TRBD2 CASSPGLAEPYNEQFF TGCGCCAGCAGCCCCGGACTAGCGGAACCCTACAATGAGCAGTTCTTC
TRBJ1-1 TRBV28 - TRBD1 CASSLGQRNTEAFF TGTGCCAGCAGTTTGGGACAGAGGAACACTGAAGCTTTCTTT
TRBJ2-7 TRBV30 - TRBD1 CAWDTGGEQYF TGTGCCTGGGATACAGGGGGCGAGCAGTACTTC
TRBJ1-5 TRBV7-2 - - CASSLGQYSNQPQHF TGTGCCAGCAGCTTAGGGCAGTATAGCAATCAGCCCCAGCATTTT
TRBJ2-1 TRBV7-2 - - CASSGQPTAYNEQFF TGTGCCAGCAGCGGACAGCCGACAGCCTACAATGAGCAGTTCTTC
TRBJ2-3 TRBV9 - TRBD1 CASSDPGQGTRDTQYF TGTGCCAGCAGCGACCCGGGACAGGGAACCCGAGATACGCAGTATTTT
TRBJ2-1 TRBV7-9 - TRBD1 CASSYSPGQGYNEQFF TGTGCCAGCAGCTATTCACCGGGACAGGGCTACAATGAGCAGTTCTTC
TRBJ1-3 TRBV28 once TRBD1 CASSLGQGGSGNTIYF TGTGCCAGCAGTTTGGGACAGGGAGGATCTGGAAACACCATATATTTT
TRBJ1-4 TRBV27 - - CASSPLLGANEKLFF TGTGCCAGCAGTCCCCTCCTGGGGGCGAATGAAAAACTGTTTTTT
TRBJ2-7 TRBV7-2 - - CASSSYGGEQYF TGTGCCAGCAGCTCCTATGGCGGCGAGCAGTACTTC
TRBJ1-2 TRBV7-9 few TRBD1 CASSSTGGINYGYTF TGTGCCAGCAGCTCGACAGGGGGAATTAACTATGGCTACACCTTC
TRBJ1-2 TRBV14 - - CASSQVGSYGYTF TGTGCCAGCAGCCAAGTTGGGAGTTATGGCTACACCTTC
TRBJ2-5 TRBV6-5 once - CASRGSPYQETQYF TGTGCCAGCAGGGGCTCTCCTTACCAAGAGACCCAGTACTTC
TRBJ2-2 TRBV5-1 few TRBD2 CASSFSGRGTGELFF TGCGCCAGCAGCTTTAGCGGGAGGGGCACCGGGGAGCTGTTTTTT
TRBJ2-7 TRBV13 - TRBD1 CASSIGTGPYEQYF TGTGCCAGCAGCATCGGGACAGGACCCTACGAGCAGTACTTC
TRBJ1-1 TRBV5-5 - TRBD1 CASSLRQGSTEAFF TGTGCCAGCAGCCTACGACAGGGAAGCACTGAAGCTTTCTTT
TRBJ2-1 TRBV7-3 - TRBD2 CASSSPGTSSYNEQFF TGTGCCAGCAGTTCGCCCGGGACTAGCTCGTACAATGAGCAGTTCTTC
TRBJ2-3 TRBV30 - TRBD1 CAWSLTGGPADTQYF TGTGCCTGGAGTCTGACAGGGGGCCCAGCAGATACGCAGTATTTT
TRBJ2-7 TRBV7-9 many - CASSLAGSHEQYF TGTGCCAGCAGCTTAGCCGGGAGCCACGAGCAGTACTTC
TRBJ1-5 TRBV28 - - CASSLYLTGNQPQHF TGTGCCAGCAGTTTATACCTCACAGGGAATCAGCCCCAGCATTTT
TRBJ2-3 TRBV28 - - CASSLLGGLGTDTQYF TGTGCCAGCAGTTTATTGGGGGGTCTAGGCACAGATACGCAGTATTTT
TRBJ1-2 TRBV11-3 - - CASSPLRVDGYTF TGTGCCAGCAGCCCCCTGAGGGTGGATGGCTACACCTTC
TRBJ1-1 TRBV5-4 - - CASSPYSLENTEAFF TGTGCCAGCAGCCCCTACAGCCTTGAGAACACTGAAGCTTTCTTT
TRBJ1-3 TRBV7-9 few - CASSQGYGNTIYF TGTGCCAGCAGCCAGGGGTATGGAAACACCATATATTTT
TRBJ2-1 TRBV2 - TRBD2 CASSPLWAGGPYNEQFF TGTGCCAGCAGTCCCTTGTGGGCGGGAGGTCCCTACAATGAGCAGTTCTTC
TRBJ2-1 TRBV7-9 - TRBD2 CASSSWTSGREGNEQFF TGTGCCAGCAGCTCCTGGACTAGCGGGAGGGAGGGCAATGAGCAGTTCTTC
TRBJ2-1 TRBV3-1/TRBV3-2 - - CASSQDSGPQGEQFF TGTGCCAGCAGCCAGGACTCGGGCCCCCAGGGGGAGCAGTTCTTC
TRBJ1-1 TRBV5-4 - - CASSMTRNTEAFF TGTGCCAGCAGCATGACAAGGAACACTGAAGCTTTCTTT
TRBJ1-3 TRBV25-1 - - CASSESVNTIYF TGTGCCAGCAGTGAATCGGTAAACACCATATATTTT
TRBJ2-3 TRBV18 - - CASSGGPADTQYF TGTGCCAGCTCAGGCGGGCCGGCAGATACGCAGTATTTT
TRBJ2-7 TRBV28 once - CASINADSPYEQYF TGTGCCAGCATCAATGCGGACAGTCCTTACGAGCAGTACTTC
TRBJ2-7 TRBV19 - - CASSIGEFPYEQYF TGTGCCAGTAGTATTGGGGAGTTTCCCTACGAGCAGTACTTC
TRBJ2-5 TRBV19 once - CASRGPAETQYF TGTGCCAGTCGTGGGCCCGCGGAGACCCAGTACTTC
TRBJ1-4 TRBV29-1 - - CSACLTGGIGEKLFF TGCAGCGCTTGTCTGACGGGCGGGATAGGAGAAAAACTGTTTTTT
TRBJ2-7 TRBV5-6 - - CASSLSVDYTYEQYF TGTGCCAGCAGCTTGAGTGTAGACTATACCTACGAGCAGTACTTC
TRBJ2-7 TRBV30 once - CAAAGFGSYEQYF TGTGCCGCAGCAGGGTTCGGGTCCTACGAGCAGTACTTC
TRBJ2-2 TRBV13 - TRBD2 CASSLVSRLAGGITGELFF TGTGCCAGCAGCTTAGTCTCCCGACTAGCGGGAGGTATCACCGGGGAGCTGTTTTTT
TRBJ2-3 TRBV19 - TRBD1 CASRGTGRTDTQYF TGTGCCAGCCGCGGGACAGGGAGAACAGATACGCAGTATTTT
TRBJ1-2 TRBV19 - - CASSIGAGDGYTF TGTGCCAGTAGTATAGGGGCAGGGGACGGCTACACCTTC
TRBJ1-6 TRBV11-2 - TRBD1 CASSRDRGQGSPLHF TGTGCCAGCAGCCGGGACAGGGGTCAGGGGTCACCCCTCCACTTT